Below, one T cell receptor beta chain is given with its context. Produced via immunoSEQ multiplex PCR; TCRdb's table is partial and in-frame only. The sample contains over 40,000 clones, about 86% of which appear only once. These data originate in a study of blood T cell repertoires in COVID-19. Study as a whole: Whether acute or convalescent, the COVID-19 samples came from the United States, Italy and Spain. T cells, B-cell-depleted T cells, or PBMCs provided the cDNA or gDNA that served as material.

Trimming removed 2 bases from V and 6 bases from J; junction bases left unmatched: 10. Germline CDR1 SGHVS, CDR2 FQNEAQ. The CDR3 extends over 15 amino acids. Source material: peripheral blood. The chain recombines TRBV7-8 with TRBJ2-7; 7 bases align to TRBD2. The receptor was derived from a woman over 75 with acute or convalescent COVID-19. The CDR3 DNA sequence: TGTGCCAGCAGCTTAAGCGGGGAGACGGTACGCGAGCAGTACTTC. It is translated as CASSLSGETVREQYF.